Listed below are T cell receptor beta chains from one sample, sequenced in a study of human T cells and chemical hapten exposure. TCRdb fed the RACE reads into MiXCR, producing one record per CDR3 protein. This sample has about 64,000 distinct CDR3 sequences, with over 9% found just once. The sample consisted of whole blood, taken in connection with sensitization to the hapten diphenylcyclopropenone (DPC). The receptor set was obtained from a woman in her thirties or forties with alopecia areata. Some clones in this sample may be carry-over from other donors' samples. CDR3s leave out the opening cysteine and the closing phenylalanine or tryptophan. The order of the fields is V gene, J gene, D gene, CDR3 protein. A D gene is named only where the DNA matches it firmly.

V: TRBV29-1
J: TRBJ1-2
D: TRBD1
CDR3: SVEFGTGPNYGYT

V: TRBV9
J: TRBJ2-3
D: .
CDR3: ASSAPSKDTQY

V: TRBV10-3
J: TRBJ1-1
D: .
CDR3: AISQTANTEAF

V: TRBV5-1
J: TRBJ2-1
D: TRBD2
CDR3: ASSRSSGSSYNEQF

V: TRBV4-3
J: TRBJ1-1
D: .
CDR3: ASRQYLAVTEAF

V: TRBV7-2
J: TRBJ1-1
D: .
CDR3: ASSVAFGNTEAF

V: TRBV5-1
J: TRBJ2-5
D: .
CDR3: ASSSRVAPKGTQY

V: TRBV4-2
J: TRBJ1-2
D: .
CDR3: ASSQDRVYGYT

V: TRBV10-3
J: TRBJ2-7
D: TRBD1
CDR3: ATRGTGTGYEQY

V: TRBV4-1
J: TRBJ2-4
D: .
CDR3: ASSQEGPRNIQY

V: TRBV5-4
J: TRBJ2-1
D: .
CDR3: ASSKDVGSYNEQF

V: TRBV7-6
J: TRBJ2-3
D: .
CDR3: ASSQGLTTSTDTQY

V: TRBV27
J: TRBJ1-2
D: .
CDR3: ASSLSASYGYT

V: TRBV4-3
J: TRBJ1-4
D: .
CDR3: ASSQVRRFEKLF

V: TRBV5-1
J: TRBJ2-7
D: .
CDR3: ASSLSSSYEQY

V: TRBV30
J: TRBJ2-1
D: .
CDR3: ACPRVLDNEQF

V: TRBV28
J: TRBJ2-7
D: TRBD1
CDR3: ASSLTGDGDSYEQY

V: TRBV14
J: TRBJ1-2
D: .
CDR3: ASSQDRGAARVYGYT

V: TRBV4-1
J: TRBJ1-2
D: .
CDR3: ASSQGDSMAWGYT

V: TRBV5-6
J: TRBJ1-3
D: .
CDR3: ASSPSARTAPGNTIY

V: TRBV5-4
J: TRBJ2-7
D: .
CDR3: ASSLDAYEQY

V: TRBV9
J: TRBJ2-7
D: TRBD1
CDR3: ASSVDSGGYEQY

V: TRBV5-1
J: TRBJ2-3
D: TRBD1
CDR3: ASSRRRQGAIDTQY

V: TRBV18
J: TRBJ2-7
D: TRBD1
CDR3: ASSPLPLDRESYEQY

V: TRBV5-6
J: TRBJ1-5
D: .
CDR3: ASSLGFYSNQPQH

V: TRBV10-3
J: TRBJ1-1
D: .
CDR3: ASCAGATEAF

V: TRBV19
J: TRBJ2-3
D: .
CDR3: ASSMTGSRTDTQY

V: TRBV11-3
J: TRBJ2-3
D: .
CDR3: ASSRQSTDTQY

V: TRBV15
J: TRBJ1-2
D: .
CDR3: ATSTSGVSYT

V: TRBV5-4
J: TRBJ1-1
D: .
CDR3: ASSLSRSTEAF

V: TRBV11-2
J: TRBJ1-1
D: .
CDR3: ASSSNRFGAF

V: TRBV9
J: TRBJ1-6
D: .
CDR3: ASSVGGLNSPLH

V: TRBV21-1
J: TRBJ1-5
D: .
CDR3: ASSNRQAQPQH

V: TRBV4-3
J: TRBJ2-1
D: TRBD2
CDR3: ASSQGLAGANEQF

V: TRBV2
J: TRBJ2-6
D: TRBD1
CDR3: ASRVDRGRVANVLT

V: TRBV7-3
J: TRBJ1-5
D: .
CDR3: ASSSGPNQPQH

V: TRBV6-5
J: TRBJ2-5
D: .
CDR3: ASSPGQGGQTQY

V: TRBV27
J: TRBJ2-1
D: TRBD2
CDR3: ASSGGGNEQF

V: TRBV20-1
J: TRBJ2-5
D: .
CDR3: SAPRPRGQETQY

V: TRBV7-2
J: TRBJ2-3
D: .
CDR3: ASSDYTQY

V: TRBV18
J: TRBJ1-6
D: .
CDR3: ASSPHAPGRGDSPLH